The rows below give T cell receptor beta chains drawn from one sample of a study of immune aging and cytomegalovirus after organ transplant. Each CDR3 protein is one row after TCRdb ran MiXCR on the single-cell sequencing reads. The sample has around 21,000 distinct CDR3 sequences, more than 35% seen once. These TCRs are of unknown antigen specificity. The material sequenced was CMV peptide-activated CD4+ and CD8+ T cells sorted from blood, taken at five time points, pooled. The source of these receptors is a female donor who had a heart transplant and CMV viremia. Each CDR3 is given with its conserved first and last residue. The D gene is left open where the match is weak. Expanded clones get a size class; other rows say once, few or many, or leave the size out.

>TRBJ2-1|TRBD1|TRBV29-1|many
CSVQTGMQFF
TGCAGCGTTCAGACAGGGATGCAGTTCTTC
>TRBJ1-2|.|TRBV7-9|.
CASSLGMGPLDYGYTF
TGTGCCAGCAGCTTGGGGATGGGACCACTGGACTATGGCTACACCTTC
>TRBJ2-7|TRBD2|TRBV27|.
CASSPTSGASYEQYF
TGTGCCAGCAGCCCAACTAGCGGGGCTTCCTACGAGCAGTACTTC
>TRBJ2-7|TRBD2|TRBV6-6|medium-sized
CASSYSREVTYEQYF
TGTGCCAGCAGTTACTCGCGGGAGGTTACCTACGAGCAGTACTTC
>TRBJ2-3|TRBD1|TRBV7-8|few
CASSLVGTASQYF
TGTGCCAGCAGCTTAGTCGGGACAGCATCGCAGTATTTT
>TRBJ2-2|.|TRBV4-2|.
CASSQDNTGELFF
TGTGCCAGCAGCCAAGATAACACCGGGGAGCTGTTTTTT
>TRBJ2-2|.|TRBV6-6|.
CASSYNSNTGELLF
TGTGCCAGCAGTTACAACTCGAACACCGGGGAGCTGCTTTTT
>TRBJ2-7|.|TRBV7-2|medium-sized
CASSLDASSHSYEQYF
TGTGCCAGCAGCTTAGACGCTAGCTCCCACTCCTACGAGCAGTACTTC
>TRBJ2-5|TRBD2|TRBV20-1|many
CSASREGLGETQYF
TGCAGTGCTAGCCGGGAGGGATTAGGGGAGACCCAGTACTTC
>TRBJ1-5|.|TRBV4-1|.
CASSQPGRPDQPQHF
TGCGCCAGCAGCCAACCTGGACGGCCAGATCAGCCCCAGCATTTT
>TRBJ2-1|TRBD2|TRBV3-1|.
CASSRSKGLAGGTAAFEQFF
TGTGCCAGCAGCCGATCGAAAGGACTAGCGGGAGGAACCGCAGCCTTCGAGCAGTTCTTC
>TRBJ1-2|.|TRBV14|.
CASSQSYRDEANYGYAF
TGTGCCAGCAGCCAAAGTTACAGGGATGAAGCTAACTATGGCTACGCCTTC
>TRBJ1-1|TRBD1|TRBV27|many
CASSQGQGENTEAFF
TGTGCCAGCAGCCAGGGACAGGGAGAAAACACTGAAGCTTTCTTT
>TRBJ1-2|.|TRBV20-1|many
CSASRTDYGYTF
TGCAGTGCTAGTCGGACAGACTATGGCTACACCTTC
>TRBJ1-6|TRBD1|TRBV27|.
CASSYWDRAGSPLLF
TGCGCCAGCAGTTATTGGGACAGGGCTGGCTCACCCCTCCTCTTT
>TRBJ2-1|.|TRBV27|few
CASSLGGRGSLQFF
TGTGCCAGCAGTTTAGGGGGCCGCGGGAGTCTACAGTTCTTC
>TRBJ1-4|.|TRBV29-1|.
CSVGGTATNEKLFF
TGCAGCGTCGGAGGGACCGCTACAAATGAAAAACTGTTTTTT
>TRBJ1-1|.|TRBV20-1|few
CSASVTGGTEAFF
TGCAGTGCTAGTGTCACTGGGGGCACTGAAGCTTTCTTT
>TRBJ2-5|TRBD1|TRBV11-2|few
CASSEGQGGSETQYF
TGTGCCAGCAGCGAAGGACAGGGGGGAAGCGAGACCCAGTACTTC
>TRBJ1-4|.|TRBV12-3/TRBV12-4|.
CASSLEASPGEKLFF
TGTGCCAGCAGTTTAGAAGCCTCTCCGGGTGAAAAACTGTTTTTT
>TRBJ2-1|.|TRBV10-1|many
CASSPKTVHEQFF
TGCGCCAGCTCCCCGAAAACGGTGCATGAGCAGTTCTTC
>TRBJ2-1|.|TRBV24-1|.
CATAGLNYNEQFF
TGTGCCACCGCTGGACTAAACTACAATGAGCAGTTCTTC
>TRBJ2-6|TRBD2|TRBV20-1|.
CSASRWRGTSGANVLTF
TGCAGTGCTAGTCGTTGGCGGGGGACGTCTGGGGCCAACGTCCTGACTTTC
>TRBJ2-7|TRBD1|TRBV6-2/TRBV6-3|.
CASSYPSRTGSSYEQYF
TGTGCCAGCAGTTACCCAAGCAGGACAGGGAGCTCCTACGAGCAGTACTTC
>TRBJ1-2|.|TRBV30|.
CAWSTGWINYGYTF
TGTGCCTGGAGTACGGGGTGGATTAACTATGGCTACACCTTC
>TRBJ1-5|.|TRBV20-1|few
CSARPTVAGNQPQHF
TGCAGTGCTAGACCGACAGTAGCGGGCAATCAGCCCCAGCATTTT
>TRBJ1-6|.|TRBV2|few
CASSQRTAVNSPLHF
TGTGCCAGCAGCCAAAGGACGGCTGTTAATTCACCCCTCCACTTT
>TRBJ2-5|TRBD1|TRBV6-5|.
CASSPQGVQETQYF
TGTGCCAGCAGTCCCCAGGGGGTCCAAGAGACCCAGTACTTC
>TRBJ2-7|TRBD1|TRBV6-2/TRBV6-3|.
CASSYKGTGVYEQYF
TGTGCCAGCAGTTACAAGGGGACAGGGGTCTACGAGCAGTACTTC
>TRBJ2-1|TRBD2|TRBV19|few
CASSILAGHQYNEQFF
TGTGCCAGTAGTATACTAGCGGGCCACCAGTACAATGAGCAGTTCTTC
>TRBJ2-7|TRBD1|TRBV20-1|.
CSAKPGQAYEQYF
TGCAGTGCAAAGCCGGGACAGGCCTACGAGCAGTACTTC
>TRBJ2-1|.|TRBV5-1|.
CASSLGGQSHNEQFF
TGCGCCAGCAGCTTGGGCGGACAGTCCCACAATGAGCAGTTCTTC
>TRBJ1-2|TRBD1|TRBV6-5|.
CASRPVGRVRGFLKFWSGYTF
TGTGCCAGCCGACCAGTTGGTCGAGTCAGGGGGTTTCTTAAGTTCTGGAGTGGCTACACCTTC
>TRBJ1-2|.|TRBV6-1|.
CAGSDVPNYGYTF
TGTGCCGGCAGTGATGTTCCAAACTATGGCTACACCTTT
>TRBJ1-1|.|TRBV6-1|medium-sized
CASSDLLTDTEAFF
TGTGCCAGCAGTGACCTACTGACAGACACTGAAGCTTTCTTT
>TRBJ2-7|.|TRBV7-2|.
CASSPLGGSSYEQYF
TGTGCCAGCAGCCCTTTGGGAGGAAGCTCCTACGAGCAGTACTTC
>TRBJ1-3|.|TRBV12-3/TRBV12-4|.
CASTLPVVGNTIYF
TGTGCCAGCACCCTACCCGTGGTCGGAAACACCATATATTTT
>TRBJ2-7|TRBD1|TRBV28|many
CASRTRVLGQGLYEQYF
TGTGCCAGCAGAACAAGGGTTTTAGGACAGGGGTTGTACGAGCAGTACTTC
>TRBJ2-2|TRBD2|TRBV15|many
CATSRPPLAGGLDTGELFF
TGTGCCACCAGCAGACCGCCTTTAGCGGGAGGCCTCGACACCGGGGAGCTGTTTTTT
>TRBJ2-7|.|TRBV3-1|medium-sized
CASSQEVFSDYEQYF
TGTGCCAGCAGCCAAGAAGTTTTTAGCGACTACGAGCAGTACTTC
>TRBJ2-1|.|TRBV7-2|.
CASRAPWPVGVNEQFF
TGTGCCAGCAGGGCGCCGTGGCCAGTGGGAGTAAATGAGCAGTTCTTC
>TRBJ2-6|.|TRBV11-2|.
CASSLIHAGANVLTF
TGTGCCAGCAGCTTAATCCACGCTGGGGCCAACGTCCTGACTTTC